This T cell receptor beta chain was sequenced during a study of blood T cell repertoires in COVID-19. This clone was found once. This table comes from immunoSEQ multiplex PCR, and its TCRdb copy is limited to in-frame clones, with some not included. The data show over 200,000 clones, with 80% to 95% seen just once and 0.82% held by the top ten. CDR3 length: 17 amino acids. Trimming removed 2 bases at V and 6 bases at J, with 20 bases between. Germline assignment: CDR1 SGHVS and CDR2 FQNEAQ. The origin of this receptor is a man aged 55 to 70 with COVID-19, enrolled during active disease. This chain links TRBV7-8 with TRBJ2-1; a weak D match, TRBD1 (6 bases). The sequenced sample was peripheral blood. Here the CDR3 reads CASSLIRAPQGRNEQFF. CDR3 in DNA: TGTGCCAGCAGCTTAATTCGAGCTCCCCAGGGGCGCAATGAGCAGTTCTTC.